This TCR beta chain comes out of a study of blood T cell repertoires in COVID-19. Study background: The samples span acute and convalescent COVID-19 from the United States, Italy and Spain.

Concerning this clone itself: Within the sample, other DNA sequences also encode this same CDR3.

TCRdb's table, derived via immunoSEQ multiplex PCR, lists solely in-frame clones and lacks some. Of roughly 290,000 clones in the sample, approximately 88% were seen once. Between the trimmed V and J ends, which lost 1 base and 1 base, there was a span of 7 bases. Germline CDR1 and CDR2: ENHRY and SYGVKD. The CDR3 length is 15 residues. This TCR came from a woman between 40 and 50 years old who had recovered from COVID-19. This chain links TRBV10-3 with TRBJ2-2; perhaps TRBD1 as D (6 bases). Sequencing was performed on PBMCs or T cells enriched from blood (not recorded which). CDR3 sequence reads: CAISEWTVNTGELFF. The CDR3 DNA reads TGTGCCATCAGTGAGTGGACAGTGAACACCGGGGAGCTGTTTTTT.